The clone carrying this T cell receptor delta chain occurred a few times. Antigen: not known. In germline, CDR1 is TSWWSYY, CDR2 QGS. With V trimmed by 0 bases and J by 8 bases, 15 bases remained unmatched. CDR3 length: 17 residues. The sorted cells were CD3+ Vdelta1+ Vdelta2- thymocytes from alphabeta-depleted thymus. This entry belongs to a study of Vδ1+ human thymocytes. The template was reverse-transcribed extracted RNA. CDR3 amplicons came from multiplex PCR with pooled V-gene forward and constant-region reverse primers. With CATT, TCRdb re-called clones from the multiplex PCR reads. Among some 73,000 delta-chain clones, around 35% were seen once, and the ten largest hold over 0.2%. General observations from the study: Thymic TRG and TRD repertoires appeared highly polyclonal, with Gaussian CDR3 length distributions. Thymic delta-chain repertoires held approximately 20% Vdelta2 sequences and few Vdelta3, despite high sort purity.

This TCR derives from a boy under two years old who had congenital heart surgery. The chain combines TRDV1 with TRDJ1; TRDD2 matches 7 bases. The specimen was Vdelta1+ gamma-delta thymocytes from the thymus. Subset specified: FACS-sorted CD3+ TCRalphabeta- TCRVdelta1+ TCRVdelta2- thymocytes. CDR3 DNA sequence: TGTGCTCTTGGGGAACTGAATTCCTACGTACCGAACGGGAAACTCATCTTT. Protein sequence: CALGELNSYVPNGKLIF.